Listed below are T cell receptor beta chains from one sample, sequenced in a study of blood T cell repertoires in COVID-19. Clones were sequenced by immunoSEQ multiplex PCR, and TCRdb holds only the in-frame ones, with some missing. The sample records fewer than 200,000 clones, roughly 81% being singletons. Input material: peripheral blood. All receptors derive from a woman aged 80 or over with COVID-19, enrolled during active disease. CDR3s include the opening cysteine and the closing phenylalanine or tryptophan. D genes are given only for firm matches. Some rows mark clone size as missing; the rest say once, few, many or name a class of expanded clone.

v_gene,d_gene,abundance,j_gene,CDR3aa,CDR3nt
TRBV7-9,TRBD2,NA,TRBJ2-3,CASSPGLAGGTQYF,TGTGCCAGCAGCCCCGGACTAGCGGGAGGTACGCAGTATTTT
TRBV6-2/TRBV6-3,TRBD1,NA,TRBJ1-4,CASSSDRTAEKLFF,TGTGCCAGCAGCTCGGACAGGACGGCTGAAAAACTGTTTTTT
TRBV19,NA,NA,TRBJ1-3,CASREQALSGNTIYF,TGTGCCAGTAGAGAACAGGCCCTCTCTGGAAACACCATATATTTT
TRBV18,NA,NA,TRBJ1-2,CASSPRAEGHGYTF,TGTGCCAGCTCACCACGGGCGGAGGGACATGGCTACACCTTC
TRBV27,TRBD2,NA,TRBJ2-7,CASSRTSGRAEQYF,TGTGCCAGCAGCAGGACTAGCGGGAGGGCAGAGCAGTACTTC
TRBV28,TRBD1,few,TRBJ1-5,CATRDRVSGPQHF,TGTGCCACCCGAGACAGGGTGTCAGGGCCCCAGCATTTT
TRBV28,TRBD1,NA,TRBJ1-2,CASRLQGAGGYTF,TGTGCCAGCAGGTTACAGGGGGCGGGTGGCTACACCTTC
TRBV28,NA,once,TRBJ2-5,CASSLWRETQYF,TGTGCCAGCAGTTTATGGCGGGAGACCCAGTACTTC
TRBV7-3,TRBD2,NA,TRBJ2-7,CASSLGGGTSYEQYF,TGTGCCAGCAGCTTAGGCGGGGGGACCTCCTACGAGCAGTACTTC
TRBV2,NA,NA,TRBJ1-2,CASSEVTAAGYTF,TGTGCCAGCAGTGAAGTAACAGCTGCCGGCTACACCTTC
TRBV2,NA,NA,TRBJ1-1,CASRSVVSAVRDTEAFF,TGTGCCAGCAGGTCGGTGGTATCGGCGGTCAGGGACACTGAAGCTTTCTTT
TRBV2,NA,few,TRBJ2-3,CASFHTADTQYF,TGTGCCAGCTTCCACACAGCAGATACGCAGTATTTT
TRBV5-1,NA,NA,TRBJ1-1,CASSQLTANTEAFF,TGCGCCAGCAGCCAACTTACAGCTAACACTGAAGCTTTCTTT
TRBV7-8,TRBD1,NA,TRBJ2-5,CASSLPLGGQGEETQYF,TGTGCCAGCAGCTTACCCCTCGGGGGACAGGGAGAAGAGACCCAGTACTTC
TRBV13,TRBD1,NA,TRBJ2-1,CASSSRTGSYNEQFF,TGTGCCAGCAGCTCCCGGACAGGGAGCTACAATGAGCAGTTCTTC
TRBV10-2,TRBD2,NA,TRBJ2-3,CASSEVTSGPDTQYF,TGCGCCAGCAGTGAGGTGACTAGCGGCCCCGATACGCAGTATTTT
TRBV11-2,NA,NA,TRBJ1-1,CASSLVQTDSAFF,TGTGCCAGCAGCTTAGTACAAACGGACTCAGCTTTCTTT
TRBV6-5,TRBD1,few,TRBJ2-3,CASRYRDRASTDTQYF,TGTGCCAGCAGGTACCGGGACAGAGCTAGCACAGATACGCAGTATTTT
TRBV11-3,TRBD2,NA,TRBJ2-1,CASSPRTSGSNEQFF,TGTGCCAGCAGCCCGAGGACTAGTGGGAGCAATGAGCAGTTCTTC
TRBV30,TRBD2,NA,TRBJ2-1,CAWSVYGGAYNEQFF,TGTGCCTGGAGTGTTTACGGGGGGGCCTACAATGAGCAGTTCTTC
TRBV6-5,NA,NA,TRBJ1-3,CASRQGLAGNTIYF,TGTGCCAGCAGGCAGGGACTGGCTGGAAACACCATATATTTT
TRBV19,TRBD1,NA,TRBJ1-2,CASSIDHYRGGYTF,TGTGCCAGTAGTATAGATCACTACAGGGGCGGCTACACCTTC